This T cell receptor beta chain originates from a study of technical replicates of blood from a handful of donors (dated by TCRdb to about 2017). Library preparation was by the immunoSEQ multiplex PCR assay. The clones in this table, taken by TCRdb from immuneACCESS, are in-frame only. Not every clone is retained; where verified, under half of the shortfall comes from an unresolved V gene, and the cause of the rest is unknown. This sample holds 65,000 to 85,000 clones; 85% to 95% were observed only once. 0.35% to 0.45% of the sample goes to the ten largest clones. The CDR3 holds 15 amino acids from the cysteine to the phenylalanine. The CDR3 DNA has 45 bases and is translated from base 1. V is shortened by 0 bases, J by 4 bases, and the region joining them spans 12 bases. Taken from the germline V gene, the CDR1 and CDR2 loops are SGHTA and FQGTGA. This clone has a single count. Its antigen remains unidentified. Within one base of it there is no much larger clone, and no base qualities were kept.

The sample consisted of T cells isolated from PBMCs. The chain was built from TRBV7-3 and TRBJ1-1; TRBD1 is a possible D gene, resting on 5 matching bases. This TCR was sampled from a human donor in good health. CDR3 sequence: CASSLTGAGGTEAFF. The sequenced DNA: TGTGCCAGCAGCTTAACTGGGGCGGGGGGCACTGAAGCTTTCTTT.